This TCR beta chain was observed in a study of identical twins (dated by TCRdb to the mid-2010s). For context, the study as a whole: TCR alpha and beta repertoires from monozygotic twins, unrelated adults of various ages and cord blood were deep-sequenced to test whether fetal clonotypes persist. To rule out contamination, replicate twin experiments were performed at different times with different library preparation protocols.

Every donor was a healthy Caucasian. The twin cohort comprised three pairs of female monozygotic twins, all aged roughly 18 to 30 years. Peripheral blood mononuclear cells were used as the source from which RNA for TCR libraries was isolated. This clonotype was recorded at least ten times. It has no known antigen specificity. The record has no base qualities; no much larger clone is one base away. Relative to germline, V is 3 bases shorter and J is 10 bases shorter, with 7 bases between their ends. Taken from cysteine to phenylalanine, the CDR3 has 11 residues. Just the 33-base CDR3 DNA is kept, in frame starting at base 1. The full study reports these points: Zero-insertion analyses could be partly confounded by invariant T cells such as MAIT and iNKT, although diverse VJ usage argued against such confounding for most clonotypes. Out-of-frame TCR alpha sharing in monozygotic twins was systematically underestimated by recombination models, whereas sharing between unrelated individuals was in agreement with the recombination models. In beta out-of-frame sequences, excess twin sharing was weaker, because having fewer shared sequences lowered the signal-to-noise ratio. Out-of-frame TCR alpha sequences shared between twins showed an excess of low generation-probability sequences compared with coincidental sharing between unrelated individuals. Fewer insertions were carried by abundant cord blood beta clonotypes, a similar but weaker trend appeared in young adult naive repertoires, and no such trend appeared in memory repertoires. Because the same donors could not be followed over many years, the conclusions depended on cross-sectional statistical analysis.

The library was generated by 5' RACE. Instrument used: Illumina HiSeq 2000. Template switching introduced a universal primer binding site; the final cDNA contained a unique molecular identifier, enabling accurate counting of TCR cDNA molecules. First-strand cDNA for TCR alpha and beta chains was synthesized from specific primers in the conserved constant-segment region. Each cDNA library was double barcoded, with a SMART-Mk sample barcode plus Illumina barcodes, to control for contamination. Two successive PCR steps introduced TruSeq adapter sequences along with Illumina sample barcodes. TCR alpha and beta cDNA libraries were sequenced on the Illumina HiSeq platform with custom primers. In the source study's methods: MiGEC was used to process raw reads and extract unique molecular identifiers, and MiXCR was used to find CDR3 positions. For each individual, recombination models were inferred using an EM algorithm with the repgenHMM and IGoR tools. The analysis of shared clonotypes was done with the tcR package in R, with sharing normalized by the product of cloneset sizes. To study raw recombination without the effects of thymic and clonal selection, out-of-frame nonproductive sequences were analyzed. Clones were called with MiXCR by TCRdb after fastp trimmed the public reads at Q25, and only in-frame beta chains were retained. For every CDR3 protein sequence, its rows merge into one entry that carries the most common genes and DNA. The V and J calls and clone size are TCRdb's, not the authors'. Across this sample there are 700,000 or so distinct CDR3 sequences, with over 8.5% seen only once. The biggest ten clones account for 0.75% to 1% of the sample.

This sample also appeared in a second study, on yellow fever vaccine responses in identical twins. The second source states: According to the authors, in identical twins the way T cells responded to vaccination appeared partly convergent and partly personalized. Focusing on identical twins, the study followed the T cell clones that responded to the vaccine, and did so with precision.

This TCR came from a woman under 30 in good health. The chain links TRBV12-3 or TRBV12-4 with TRBJ2-1, and TRBD2 may be the D gene, going by 6 matching bases. Sequencing input: PBMCs. The nucleotide sequence reads as follows: TGTGCCAGCAGTTTCGCGGGGGAGCAGTTCTTC. This codes for CASSFAGEQFF.